The T cell receptor (beta chain) described here comes from a study of blood T cell repertoires in COVID-19. Study-wide context: The cDNA or gDNA used as material had been derived from T cells, B-cell-depleted T cells, or PBMCs.

In the original workflow: Amplification of reference gene primers was used by the study to estimate nucleated cell counts. Profiled with immunoSEQ multiplex PCR; TCRdb holds only in-frame clones, not every one. The V and J calls and clone size come from that table; D and trimming were worked out from the DNA. The data contain some 150,000 clones, less than 85% of them singletons. Specimen: PBMCs or T cells enriched from blood (not recorded which). This receptor was identified in a woman younger than 35 who had been exposed to COVID-19.

DNA of the CDR3: TGTGCCAGTAGTATCTTCCTGGACAGGGGCGATTCACCCCTCCACTTT. This translates into CASSIFLDRGDSPLHF. This chain uses TRBV19 with TRBJ1-6; TRBD1 matches 9 bases. CDR1 and CDR2 (germline): LNHDA, SQIVND (reference sequence). The CDR3 covers 16 residues. V trimming: 3 bases; J trimming: 8 bases; junction bases outside the gene matches: 8.